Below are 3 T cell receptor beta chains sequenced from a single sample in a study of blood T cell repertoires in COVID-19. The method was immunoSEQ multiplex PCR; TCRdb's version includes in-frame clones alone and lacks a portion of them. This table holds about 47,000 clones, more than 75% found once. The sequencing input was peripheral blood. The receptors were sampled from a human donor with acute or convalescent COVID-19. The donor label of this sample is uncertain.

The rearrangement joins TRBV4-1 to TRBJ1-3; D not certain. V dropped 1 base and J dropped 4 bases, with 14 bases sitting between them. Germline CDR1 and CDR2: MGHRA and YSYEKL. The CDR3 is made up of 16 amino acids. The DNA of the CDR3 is TGCGCCAGCAGCCAAGTCCTGGACTGGGTGGGAAACACCATATATTTT. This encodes CASSQVLDWVGNTIYF.

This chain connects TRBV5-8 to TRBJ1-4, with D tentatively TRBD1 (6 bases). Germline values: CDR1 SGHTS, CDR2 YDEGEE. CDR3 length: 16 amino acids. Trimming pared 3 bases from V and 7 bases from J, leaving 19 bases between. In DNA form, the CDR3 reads TGTGCCAGCAGCTCCTCACAGGGCGAATGGGGTGAAAAACTGTTTTTT. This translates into CASSSSQGEWGEKLFF.

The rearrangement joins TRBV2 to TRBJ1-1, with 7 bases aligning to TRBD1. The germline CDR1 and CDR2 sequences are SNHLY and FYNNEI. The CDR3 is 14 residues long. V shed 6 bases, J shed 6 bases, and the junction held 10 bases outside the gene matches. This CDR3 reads CASSSQGPPAEAFF. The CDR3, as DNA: TGTGCCAGCAGCTCACAGGGGCCCCCGGCTGAAGCTTTCTTT.